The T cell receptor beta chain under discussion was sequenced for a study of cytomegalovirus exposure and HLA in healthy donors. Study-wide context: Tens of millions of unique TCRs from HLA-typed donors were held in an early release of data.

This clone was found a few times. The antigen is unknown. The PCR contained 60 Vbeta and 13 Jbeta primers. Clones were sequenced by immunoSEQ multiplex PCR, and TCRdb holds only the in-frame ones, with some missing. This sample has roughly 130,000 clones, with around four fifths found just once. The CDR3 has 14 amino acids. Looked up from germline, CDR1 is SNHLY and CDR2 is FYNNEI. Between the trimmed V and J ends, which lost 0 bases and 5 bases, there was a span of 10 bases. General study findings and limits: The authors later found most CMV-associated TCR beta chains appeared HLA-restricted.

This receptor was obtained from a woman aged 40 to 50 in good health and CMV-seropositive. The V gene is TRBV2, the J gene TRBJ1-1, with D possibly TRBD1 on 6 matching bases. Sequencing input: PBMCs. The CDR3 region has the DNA TGTGCCAGCAGTGAAGCAGGGGGAGATACTGAAGCTTTCTTT. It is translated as CASSEAGGDTEAFF.